A single sample is the source of the 4 T cell receptor beta chains below, sequenced in a study of cytomegalovirus exposure and HLA in healthy donors. The PCR employed 60 Vbeta primers together with 13 Jbeta primers. TCRdb's table, derived via immunoSEQ multiplex PCR, lists solely in-frame clones and lacks some. The sample includes approximately 150,000 clones, around 72% of them seen just once. The sequenced sample was PBMCs. These receptors all stem from a woman in her thirties or forties in good health and CMV-seropositive.

The V and J genes are TRBV6-1 and TRBJ1-2; D unclear. Looked up from germline, CDR1 is MNHNS and CDR2 is SASEGT. The CDR3 is 13 residues long. Trimming removed 0 bases from V and 4 bases from J, with 6 bases in between. CDR3 region: CASSEALVYGYTF. The CDR3 coding sequence is TGTGCCAGCAGTGAAGCTCTAGTCTATGGCTACACCTTC.

This chain uses TRBV18 with TRBJ1-2; 12 bases agree with TRBD1. The germline CDR1 and CDR2 sequences are KGHSH and LQKENI. Germline trimming cut 6 bases from V and 8 bases from J; bases unmatched to any gene: 7. This CDR3 has 14 residues. CDR3 DNA sequence: TGTGCCAGCTCTGGGACAGGGGGCCTGGAAGGCTACACCTTC. Translating gives CASSGTGGLEGYTF.

The genes are TRBV5-4 and TRBJ1-1, with a tentative D call TRBD1 (6 bases). Germline-derived CDR1 and CDR2 are SGHNT and YYREEE (reference sequence). The ends were cut back, 4 bases at V and 4 bases at J, with 17 bases in the middle. The CDR3 is made up of 15 amino acids. This CDR3 is CASSPTQGAGTEAFF. The CDR3 DNA reads TGTGCCAGCAGCCCTACACAGGGAGCCGGCACTGAAGCTTTCTTT.

The V gene is TRBV18, the J gene TRBJ1-5, with a possible D match to TRBD1 (5 bases). The germline V gene encodes CDR1 KGHSH and CDR2 LQKENI. The V gene lost 6 bases and the J gene lost 0 bases, with 9 bases spanning the gap. The length of the CDR3 is 14 residues. CDR3 protein: CASSSGHSNQPQHF. The CDR3, as DNA: TGTGCCAGCTCCTCAGGACATAGCAATCAGCCCCAGCATTTT. The whole variable domain, remainder taken from reference TRBV18 and TRBJ1-5, is NAGVMQNPRHLVRRRGQEARLRCSPMKGHSHVYWYRQLPEEGLKFMVYLQKENIIDESGMPKERFSAEFPKEGPSILRIQQVVRGDSAAYFCASSSGHSNQPQHFGDGTRLSIL.